This T cell receptor beta chain came from a study of Ad26.COV2.S vaccination and SARS-CoV-2 variants. Across the whole study: Donor allocation was to the COV1001 Ad26.COV2.S trial arm.

Treatment indicated: some 20 received Ad26.COV2.S at low or high dose, single or two shots; several received placebo; per-sample allocation not given. Sampling was done on day 63 after the first vaccine or placebo injection. TCRdb's copy holds only in-frame clones and misses some; the assay was immunoSEQ multiplex PCR. The sample consists of some 330,000 clones, roughly nine tenths of them appearing once. To note about this clone: The target antigen is unknown.

Study findings and constraints: Responses of T cells in total may have been underestimated by the TCR breadth and depth analyses.

This receptor was obtained from a person between 18 and 65 years old who received the Ad26.COV2.S COVID-19 vaccine or a placebo. The specimen was peripheral blood, collected in a trial of Ad26.COV2.S vaccine versus placebo.

In DNA, the CDR3 is TGTGCCAGCAGCTTAGATCGCTCTGGCTACACCTTC. The encoded protein is CASSLDRSGYTF. The chain couples TRBV11-2 to TRBJ1-2; no reliable D call. Germline-derived CDR1 and CDR2 are SGHAT and FQNNGV. This CDR3 is built from 12 residues. The V gene lost 0 bases and the J gene lost 7 bases, with 6 bases spanning the gap. Together with reference TRBV11-2 and TRBJ1-2, the CDR3 gives the full variable domain: EAGVAQSPRYKIIEKRQSVAFWCNPISGHATLYWYQQILGQGPKLLIQFQNNGVVDDSQLPKDRFSAERLKGVDSTLKIQPAKLEDSAVYLCASSLDRSGYTFGSGTRLTVV.